This T cell receptor beta chain originates from a study of blood T cell repertoires in COVID-19. On the study more broadly: Whether acute or convalescent, the COVID-19 samples came from the United States, Italy and Spain.

The CDR3 sequence is 15 residues long. Unmatched junction bases numbered 0, after V lost 2 bases and J lost 0 bases. The germline gives CDR1 SGHRS, CDR2 YFSETQ. Source study methods: Cell counts per sample came from amplifying reference gene primers. Sequenced by immunoSEQ multiplex PCR; TCRdb stores in-frame clones only, minus some. The V and J calls and the clone size are those of that table, but D and trimming were determined from the DNA. Of some 150,000 clones in the sample, approximately 80% were seen once. Specimen: peripheral blood. This chain joins TRBV5-1 and TRBJ2-1; 9 positions agree with TRBD2. This TCR derives from a man between 60 and 75 years old with active or convalescent COVID-19. The CDR3 region is CASSFSGSSYNEQFF. The CDR3 DNA sequence: TGCGCCAGCAGCTTTAGCGGGAGCTCCTACAATGAGCAGTTCTTC.